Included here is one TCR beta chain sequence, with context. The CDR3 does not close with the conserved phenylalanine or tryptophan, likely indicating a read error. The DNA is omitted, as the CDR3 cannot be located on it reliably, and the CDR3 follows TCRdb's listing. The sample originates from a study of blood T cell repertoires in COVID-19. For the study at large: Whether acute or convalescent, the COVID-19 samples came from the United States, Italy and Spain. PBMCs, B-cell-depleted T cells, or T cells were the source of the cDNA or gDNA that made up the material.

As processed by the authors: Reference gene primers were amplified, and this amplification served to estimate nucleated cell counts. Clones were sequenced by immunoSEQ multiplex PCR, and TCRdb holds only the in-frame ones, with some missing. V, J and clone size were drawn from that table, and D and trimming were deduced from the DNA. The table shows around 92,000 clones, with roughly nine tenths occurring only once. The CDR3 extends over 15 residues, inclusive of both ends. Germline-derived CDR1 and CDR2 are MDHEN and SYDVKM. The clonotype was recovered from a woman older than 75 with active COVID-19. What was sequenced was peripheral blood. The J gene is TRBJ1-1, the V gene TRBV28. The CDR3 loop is CASSLLIPTAGRVTV.